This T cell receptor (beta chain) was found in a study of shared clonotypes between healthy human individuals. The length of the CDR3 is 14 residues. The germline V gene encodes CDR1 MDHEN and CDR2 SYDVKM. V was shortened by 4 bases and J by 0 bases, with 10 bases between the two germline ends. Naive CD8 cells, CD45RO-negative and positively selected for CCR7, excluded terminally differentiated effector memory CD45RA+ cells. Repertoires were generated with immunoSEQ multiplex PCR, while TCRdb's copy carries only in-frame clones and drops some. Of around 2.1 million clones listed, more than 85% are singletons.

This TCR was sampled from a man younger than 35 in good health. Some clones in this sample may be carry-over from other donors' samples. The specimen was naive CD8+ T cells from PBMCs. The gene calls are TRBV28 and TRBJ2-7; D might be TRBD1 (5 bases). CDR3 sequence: CASSSTELSYEQYF. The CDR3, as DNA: TGTGCCAGCAGTTCGACAGAACTCTCCTACGAGCAGTACTTC.